These 28 T cell receptor beta chains share one sample of origin, sequenced in a study of T-cell reconstitution after alpha-beta-depleted transplantation in children. The TCRbeta library was prepared with unique molecular identifiers. From the PCR reads, TCRdb called clonotypes with MiXCR, one entry per CDR3 protein. The sample contains over 150,000 distinct CDR3 sequences, 6.6% of which appear only once. Sequences were derived from PBMCs, sampled before TCRalphabeta/CD19-depleted stem cell transplant. The receptors were gathered from a boy aged 2 to 10 with acute lymphoblastic leukemia, due to receive a stem cell transplant.

The table lists this clonotype with many counts. The rearrangement uses TRBV7-8 and TRBJ2-1, with unresolved D. This CDR3 has 13 amino acids. The germline V gene encodes CDR1 SGHVS and CDR2 FQNEAQ. V lost 5 bases, J lost 9 bases, and 14 bases lay in between. DNA of the CDR3: TGTGCCAGCAGCCCGAGCCGCGTTTCTGAGCAGTTCTTC. As protein: CASSPSRVSEQFF.

This clonotype was counted many times. V gene TRBV5-1 combines with J gene TRBJ2-7; D not certain. Trimming took off 1 base at V and 6 bases at J, with 8 bases between the two ends. Germline V gene lookup returns CDR1 SGHRS and CDR2 YFSETQ. The CDR3 runs to 12 residues. The CDR3 DNA reads TGCGCCAGCAGCTTGACCCGGGTCGAGCAGTACTTC. It specifies CASSLTRVEQYF.

This clonotype was counted ten times or more. This chain connects TRBV5-5 to TRBJ2-1; TRBD1 might be the D (6 bases). The V and J ends lost 2 bases and 4 bases respectively, with 13 bases between them. The CDR3 spans 15 residues. Germline CDR1 SGHKS, CDR2 YYEKEE (reference sequence). The CDR3 is CASSFFPRGYNEQFF. The CDR3 nucleotides read TGTGCCAGCAGCTTTTTTCCAAGGGGGTACAATGAGCAGTTCTTC.

V gene TRBV4-3 combines with J gene TRBJ2-5; D not certain. The CDR3 extends over 16 amino acids. Germline CDR1 LGHNA, CDR2 YSLEER. Trimming left V 4 bases short and J 5 bases short, with 20 bases between. CDR3 nucleotide sequence: TGCGCCAGCAGCCCCGGGTTGAGGACGGTGAGGGAGACCCAGTACTTC. This gives the protein CASSPGLRTVRETQYF.

V usage is TRBV28 and J usage is TRBJ2-7; 7 bases are shared with TRBD2. The CDR3 spans 15 residues. CDR1 MDHEN and CDR2 SYDVKM come from the germline V gene. Trimming took 6 bases from V and 1 from J; bases not matched to a gene: 9. The CDR3, as DNA: TGTGCCAGCAGCGGGGAAAGCGGGAAATCCTACGAGCAGTACTTC. Its translation is CASSGESGKSYEQYF.

This clonotype was found a few times. The genes are TRBV7-2 and TRBJ2-7; D might be TRBD2 (5 bases). V lost 2 bases and J lost 1, with 12 bases in between. This CDR3 region has 15 residues. Germline CDR1 SGHTA, CDR2 FQGNSA. This chain's CDR3 is CASSLSRTQSYEQYF. The CDR3 DNA sequence: TGTGCCAGCAGCTTATCTCGGACTCAATCCTACGAGCAGTACTTC.

This clonotype has at least ten counts. V is TRBV3-1 and J is TRBJ2-1; no clear D gene. Trimming pared 0 bases from V and 11 bases from J, leaving 8 bases between. Germline-derived CDR1 and CDR2 are LGHDT and YNNKEL (reference sequence). The CDR3 has 12 residues. CDR3: CASSQEQAKQFF. The DNA of the CDR3 is TGTGCCAGCAGCCAAGAGCAGGCAAAGCAGTTCTTC.

In regard to this clonotype: A read error is possible here, since a much larger clone lies one base away. The chain employs TRBV15 and TRBJ2-3; TRBD1 aligns across 9 bases. The germline CDR1 and CDR2 sequences are LNHNV and YYDKDF (reference sequence). This CDR3 is built from 16 residues. This CDR3 reads CATSRDRGQGTDRQYF. DNA for the CDR3: TGTGCCACCAGCAGAGATCGAGGACAGGGGACAGATAGGCAGTATTTT.

This clonotype was seen at least ten times. This chain links TRBV5-1 with TRBJ2-2; perhaps D is TRBD1 or TRBD2 (6 bases each). The CDR3 spans 15 residues. Trimming removed 1 base from V and 5 bases from J, with 12 bases in between. Germline CDR1 and CDR2: SGHRS and YFSETQ. The CDR3: CASSLYPGATGELFF. The CDR3 bases are TGCGCCAGCAGCTTGTATCCGGGGGCAACCGGGGAGCTGTTTTTT.

V gene TRBV5-4 combines with J gene TRBJ2-1, with 12 bases that match TRBD2. J gave up 8 bases and V 3 bases, and 12 bases lay outside the gene matches. CDR1 and CDR2 (germline): SGHNT, YYREEE (reference sequence). The CDR3 runs to 17 residues. The CDR3 protein is CASSSPGLAGLPHEQFF. The CDR3 DNA follows: TGTGCCAGCAGCTCTCCGGGACTAGCGGGTCTTCCCCATGAGCAGTTCTTC.

This clonotype showed up many times. The J gene is TRBJ2-7, the V gene TRBV24-1; D is ambiguous. The CDR3 has 14 amino acids. V lost 3 bases to trimming and J lost 2 bases, with 10 bases between them. The V gene's germline CDR1 is KGHDR and CDR2 SFDVKD. The CDR3: CATSDPRNTYEQYF. CDR3 bases: TGTGCCACCAGTGATCCCCGGAATACCTACGAGCAGTACTTC.

This clonotype has a handful of counts. The CDR3 loop is CASSWGTERGTQYF. In DNA, the CDR3 is TGTGCCAGCAGCTGGGGGACAGAGCGGGGAACGCAGTATTTT. V and J are TRBV7-3 and TRBJ2-3; the D call may be TRBD1 or TRBD2 (7 bases each). With 4 bases removed from V and 9 bases from J, the gap between germline ends came to 17 bases. In germline, CDR1 is SGHTA, CDR2 FQGTGA. This CDR3 is 14 amino acids long.

The chain combines TRBV20-1 with TRBJ2-5; 8 nucleotides align to TRBD2. Germline V gene data show CDR1 as DFQATT and CDR2 as SNEGSKA (reference sequence). CDR3 length: 13 residues. This chain's CDR3 is CSESRGGGETQYF. CDR3 sequence (DNA): TGCAGCGAATCCCGGGGGGGCGGGGAGACCCAGTACTTC.

This chain links TRBV5-1 with TRBJ2-3, with 8 bases that match TRBD2. CDR1 is SGHRS and CDR2 is YFSETQ in the germline V gene. Trimming removed 0 bases from V and 4 bases from J; junction bases left unmatched: 7. This CDR3 contains 16 residues. CDR3 DNA: TGCGCCAGCAGCTTGGAGGCGGGGGGTCGGGCAGATACGCAGTATTTT. Amino acid sequence: CASSLEAGGRADTQYF.

This clonotype came up many times. The chain couples TRBV28 to TRBJ2-7; 11 bases line up with TRBD2. CDR1 MDHEN and CDR2 SYDVKM come from the germline V gene. This CDR3 has 14 residues. The V gene end was trimmed by 5 bases and the J gene end by 6 bases; junction bases not matched to a gene: 6. In DNA form, the CDR3 reads TGTGCCAGCAGTCCCCTAGCGGGGGGATTCGAGCAGTACTTC. This sequence encodes CASSPLAGGFEQYF.

This clonotype was detected many times. The chain has TRBV7-2 and TRBJ2-7; 9 bases fit TRBD2. The germline gives CDR1 SGHTA, CDR2 FQGNSA. Trimming removed 1 base from V and 6 bases from J; junction bases left unmatched: 4. The CDR3 is 14 amino acids. Written as DNA, the CDR3 is TGTGCCAGCAGCTTAGGTGGGACTAGCATCGAGCAGTACTTC. As protein: CASSLGGTSIEQYF.

In this sample, this clonotype turned up a few times. V gene TRBV12-3 or TRBV12-4 combines with J gene TRBJ1-3, with TRBD1 identical over 7 bases. The CDR3 is 13 residues long. Trimming removed 5 bases from V and 3 bases from J; junction bases left unmatched: 1. In DNA form, the CDR3 reads TGTGCCAGCAGTCCAGGGGGTGGAAACACCATATATTTT. Its translation: CASSPGGGNTIYF.

This clonotype occurred once. The chain is built from TRBV27 and TRBJ1-5; D not resolved. V was shortened by 3 bases and J by 7 bases, with 16 bases between the two germline ends. The CDR3 runs 15 residues. Germline CDR1 MNHEY, CDR2 SMNVEV (reference sequence). Written as DNA, the CDR3 is TGTGCCAGCAGTTTGTCACTTTCGTCTCGGCAGCCCCAGCATTTT. Its translation: CASSLSLSSRQPQHF.

In its sample, this clonotype was seen a few times. The V and J genes are TRBV7-6 and TRBJ2-3; 7 bases are a match to TRBD2. The V segment lost 5 bases and the J segment 6 bases; nucleotides outside the gene matches: 14. This CDR3 region has 16 residues. Germline CDR1 reads SGHVS; CDR2 reads FNYEAQ. The CDR3 nucleotides are TGTGCCAGCAGCCCCCCCTGGCGGGAGAATTTTGATACGCAGTATTTT. It is translated as CASSPPWRENFDTQYF.

This clonotype was counted between two and nine times. The rearrangement uses TRBV6-2 or TRBV6-3 and TRBJ2-1; 12 nucleotides line up with TRBD2. There are 20 residues in the CDR3. Germline CDR1 reads MNHEY; CDR2 reads SVGEGT. With V trimmed by 4 bases and J by 0 bases, 13 bases remained unmatched. CDR3 residues: CASSSLRLAGALSSYNEQFF. The CDR3 DNA follows: TGTGCCAGCAGTTCCTTAAGACTAGCGGGGGCCCTTAGCTCCTACAATGAGCAGTTCTTC.

At least ten counts were recorded for this clonotype. A read error may produce the germline difference seen at one junction end. The chain carries TRBV7-2 and TRBJ2-2; no clear D. Germline CDR1 is SGHTA and CDR2 is FQGNSA. The CDR3 spans 13 residues. CDR3 amino acids: CASSIANTGELFF. The DNA for the CDR3 is TGTGCCAGCAGCATAGCGAACACCGGGGAGCTGTTTTTT.

The genes are TRBV10-3 and TRBJ2-1, with 9 bases matching TRBD2. Germline CDR1 and CDR2: ENHRY and SYGVKD. With V trimmed by 8 bases and J by 8 bases, 10 bases remained unmatched. CDR3 length: 14 residues. This CDR3 reads CAISGGGDWDEQFF. In nucleotides, the CDR3 is TGTGCCATCTCCGGCGGGGGGGACTGGGATGAGCAGTTCTTC.

This clonotype was seen repeatedly, ten times or more. This rearrangement joins TRBV5-1 to TRBJ2-1, with D unresolved. CDR3 length: 14 residues. V lost 4 bases, J lost 0 bases, and 8 bases lay in between. Per germline, CDR1 SGHRS and CDR2 YFSETQ. The CDR3, as DNA: TGCGCCAGCAGCCTATCGTTCTCCTACAATGAGCAGTTCTTC. Its protein product is CASSLSFSYNEQFF. Complete variable domain (other parts from reference TRBV5-1 and TRBJ2-1): KAGVTQTPRYLIKTRGQQVTLSCSPISGHRSVSWYQQTPGQGLQFLFEYFSETQRNKGNFPGRFSGRQFSNSRSEMNVSTLELGDSALYLCASSLSFSYNEQFFGPGTRLTVL.

This chain links TRBV5-1 with TRBJ2-3; 8 bases are shared with TRBD2. The germline gives CDR1 SGHRS, CDR2 YFSETQ. The V and J ends lost 3 bases and 4 bases, in that order; junction bases with no gene match: 4. The CDR3 totals 14 residues. The CDR3 nucleotides read TGCGCCAGCAGCTCGGGGACTAGATCAGATACGCAGTATTTT. This encodes CASSSGTRSDTQYF.

This clonotype was seen a few times. The chain is built from TRBV7-2 and TRBJ1-4; 11 nucleotides line up with TRBD1. Germline values: CDR1 SGHTA, CDR2 FQGNSA. The V gene end was trimmed by 4 bases and the J gene end by 8 bases; junction bases not matched to a gene: 3. The CDR3 length is 14 residues. CDR3 residues: CASSSGQGEEKLFF. CDR3 sequence (DNA): TGTGCCAGCAGCTCGGGACAGGGGGAAGAAAAACTGTTTTTT.

This clonotype was recorded a few times. J is TRBJ2-2 and V is TRBV20-1; D may be TRBD1 or TRBD2 (6 bases each). The CDR3 is 16 amino acids. Trimming removed 3 bases from V and 1 base from J, with 15 bases in between. Germline loops: CDR1 DFQATT, CDR2 SNEGSKA (reference sequence). The CDR3 coding sequence is TGCAGTGCTAGCAGTGGGGGGCTTCAGAACACCGGGGAGCTGTTTTTT. Protein sequence: CSASSGGLQNTGELFF.

V is TRBV12-3 or TRBV12-4 and J is TRBJ2-2; D uncertain. V lost 7 bases and J lost 1, with 7 bases in between. The CDR3 extends over 13 amino acids. This CDR3 is CASTRKNTGELFF. The CDR3 nucleotides are TGTGCCAGCACCCGGAAGAACACCGGGGAGCTGTTTTTT.

This clonotype was seen repeatedly, ten times or more. The chain employs TRBV20-1 and TRBJ1-5; 8 positions agree with TRBD1. With V trimmed by 3 bases and J by 2 bases, 0 bases remained unmatched. Per germline, CDR1 DFQATT and CDR2 SNEGSKA (reference sequence). The CDR3 runs 13 residues. The CDR3 loop is CSARTGGNQPQHF. CDR3 bases: TGCAGTGCTAGGACAGGGGGCAATCAGCCCCAGCATTTT.